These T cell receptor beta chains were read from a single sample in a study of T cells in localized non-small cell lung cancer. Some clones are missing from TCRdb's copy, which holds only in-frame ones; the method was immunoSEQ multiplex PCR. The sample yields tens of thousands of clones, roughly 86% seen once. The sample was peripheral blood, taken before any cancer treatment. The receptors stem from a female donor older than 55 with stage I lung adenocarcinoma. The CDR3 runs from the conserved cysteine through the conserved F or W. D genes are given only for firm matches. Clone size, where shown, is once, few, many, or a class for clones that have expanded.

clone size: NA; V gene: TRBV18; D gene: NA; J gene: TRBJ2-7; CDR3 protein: CASSPPSNEQYF; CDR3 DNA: TGTGCCAGCTCACCACCTAGTAACGAGCAGTACTTC
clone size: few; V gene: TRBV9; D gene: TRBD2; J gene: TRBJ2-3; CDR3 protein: CASSIALAGGPDTQYF; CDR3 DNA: TGTGCCAGCAGCATAGCTCTAGCGGGAGGGCCAGATACGCAGTATTTT
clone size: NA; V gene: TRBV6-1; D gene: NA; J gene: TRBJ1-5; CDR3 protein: CASSEGGVRGNQPQHF; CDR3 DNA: TGTGCCAGCAGTGAAGGGGGCGTGAGGGGCAATCAGCCCCAGCATTTT
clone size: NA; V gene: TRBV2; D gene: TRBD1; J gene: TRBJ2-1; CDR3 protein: CASSSGTDYNEQFF; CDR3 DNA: TGTGCCAGCAGTTCCGGGACAGACTACAATGAGCAGTTCTTC
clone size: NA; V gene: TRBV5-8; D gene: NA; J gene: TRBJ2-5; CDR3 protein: CASSHGGVQETQYF; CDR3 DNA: TGTGCCAGCAGTCATGGCGGGGTCCAAGAGACCCAGTACTTC
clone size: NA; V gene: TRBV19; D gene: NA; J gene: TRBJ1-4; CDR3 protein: CASSPGHPRSEKLFF; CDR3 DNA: TGTGCCAGTAGTCCTGGACATCCCCGGAGTGAAAAACTGTTTTTT
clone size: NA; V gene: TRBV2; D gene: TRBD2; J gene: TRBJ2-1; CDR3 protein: CASTLLAGGDPGQFF; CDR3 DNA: TGTGCCAGCACCCTACTAGCGGGAGGAGATCCTGGGCAGTTCTTC
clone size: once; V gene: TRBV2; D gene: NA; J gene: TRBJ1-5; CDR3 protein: CASSESGLPNQPQHF; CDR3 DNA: TGTGCCAGCAGTGAATCGGGGCTACCGAATCAGCCCCAGCATTTT
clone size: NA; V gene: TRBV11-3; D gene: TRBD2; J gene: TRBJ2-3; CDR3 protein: CASAPSGGGARDTQYF; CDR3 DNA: TGTGCCAGCGCTCCCAGTGGCGGGGGGGCGCGAGATACGCAGTATTTT
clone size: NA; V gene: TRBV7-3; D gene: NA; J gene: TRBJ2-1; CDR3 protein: CASSLTLGGEQFF; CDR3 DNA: TGTGCCAGCAGCTTAACGTTAGGAGGGGAGCAGTTCTTC
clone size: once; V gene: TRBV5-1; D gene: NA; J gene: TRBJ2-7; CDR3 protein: CASSLGGSQMGGYEQYF; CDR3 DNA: TGCGCCAGCAGCTTGGGTGGGTCACAAATGGGGGGCTACGAGCAGTACTTC
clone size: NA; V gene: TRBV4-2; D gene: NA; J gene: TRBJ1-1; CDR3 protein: CASSQVQGLGGGTEAFF; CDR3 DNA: TGTGCCAGCAGCCAGGTACAGGGATTAGGGGGTGGCACTGAAGCTTTCTTT
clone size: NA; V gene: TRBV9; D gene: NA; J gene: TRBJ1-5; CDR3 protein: CASGRDGGNQPQHF; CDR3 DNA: TGTGCCAGCGGCAGGGACGGGGGCAATCAGCCCCAGCATTTT
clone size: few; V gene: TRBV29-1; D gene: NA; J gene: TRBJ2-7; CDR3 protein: CSVVGGGGVYEQYF; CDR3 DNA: TGCAGCGTTGTAGGGGGCGGAGGGGTCTACGAGCAGTACTTC
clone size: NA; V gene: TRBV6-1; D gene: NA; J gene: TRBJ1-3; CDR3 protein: CGYSVISGNTIYF; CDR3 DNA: TGTGGGTACTCCGTAATCTCTGGAAACACCATATATTTT
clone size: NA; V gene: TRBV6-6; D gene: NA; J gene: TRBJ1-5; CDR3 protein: CASSFSGTTSNQPQHF; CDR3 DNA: TGTGCCAGCAGTTTTTCCGGGACCACCAGTAATCAGCCCCAGCATTTT
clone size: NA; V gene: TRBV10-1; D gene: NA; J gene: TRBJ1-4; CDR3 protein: CASSAGSATNEKLFF; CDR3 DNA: TGCGCCAGCAGTGCGGGCAGTGCAACTAATGAAAAACTGTTTTTT
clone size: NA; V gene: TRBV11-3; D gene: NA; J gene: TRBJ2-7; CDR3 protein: CASSQQGWQYF; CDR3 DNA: TGTGCCAGCAGCCAGCAGGGGTGGCAGTACTTC
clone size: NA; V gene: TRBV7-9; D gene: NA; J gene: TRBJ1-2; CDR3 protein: CASSLAGAGNYGYTF; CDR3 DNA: TGTGCCAGCAGCTTAGCGGGCGCAGGAAACTATGGCTACACCTTC
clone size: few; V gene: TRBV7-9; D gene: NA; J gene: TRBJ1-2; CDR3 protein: CASSLIRDTDGYTF; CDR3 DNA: TGTGCCAGCAGCTTAATCCGGGACACAGATGGCTACACCTTC
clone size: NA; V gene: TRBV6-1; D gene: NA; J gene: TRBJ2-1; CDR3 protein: CAAGGQEEFF; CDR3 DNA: TGTGCCGCCGGGGGGCAGGAGGAGTTCTTC
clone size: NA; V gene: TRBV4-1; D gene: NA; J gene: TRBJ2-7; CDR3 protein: CASSPTPGPGPEQYF; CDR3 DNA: TGCGCCAGCAGCCCGACACCGGGACCCGGGCCCGAGCAGTACTTC
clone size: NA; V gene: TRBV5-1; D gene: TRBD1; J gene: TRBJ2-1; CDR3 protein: CASSLAEGAGYNEQFF; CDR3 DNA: TGCGCCAGCAGCTTGGCCGAGGGGGCTGGTTACAATGAGCAGTTCTTC
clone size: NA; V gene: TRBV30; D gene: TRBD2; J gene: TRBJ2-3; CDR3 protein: CAYTSGRSSGTQYF; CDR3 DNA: TGTGCCTATACTAGCGGGAGGAGCTCTGGTACGCAGTATTTT
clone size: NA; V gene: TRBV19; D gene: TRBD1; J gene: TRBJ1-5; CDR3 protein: CASSKMTGDRGNQPQHF; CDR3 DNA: TGTGCCAGTAGTAAAATGACAGGGGATAGGGGCAATCAGCCCCAGCATTTT
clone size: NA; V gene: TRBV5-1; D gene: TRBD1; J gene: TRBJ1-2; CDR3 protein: CASSGGTGRDGYTF; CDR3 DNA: TGCGCCAGCAGCGGGGGGACAGGGAGAGATGGCTACACCTTC
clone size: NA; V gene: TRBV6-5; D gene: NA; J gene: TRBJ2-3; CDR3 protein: CASSYSTSSPPDTQYF; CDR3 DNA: TGTGCCAGCAGTTACTCGACCTCCTCCCCCCCAGATACGCAGTATTTT
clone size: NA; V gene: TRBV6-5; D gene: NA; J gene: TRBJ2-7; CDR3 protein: CASSPQTVSYEQYF; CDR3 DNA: TGTGCCAGCAGCCCCCAGACAGTATCCTACGAGCAGTACTTC
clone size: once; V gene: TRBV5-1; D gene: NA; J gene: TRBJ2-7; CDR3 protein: CASRAGPGPYEQYF; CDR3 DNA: TGCGCCAGCAGGGCGGGGCCAGGCCCCTACGAGCAGTACTTC
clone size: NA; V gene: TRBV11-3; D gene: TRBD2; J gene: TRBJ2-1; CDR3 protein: CASSQGLAGAKRNEQFF; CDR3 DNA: TGTGCCAGCAGCCAGGGACTAGCGGGGGCCAAGAGGAATGAGCAGTTCTTC
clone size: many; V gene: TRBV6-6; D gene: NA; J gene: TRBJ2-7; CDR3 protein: CATSLTFYEQYF; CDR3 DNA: TGTGCCACCTCCTTGACATTCTACGAGCAGTACTTC
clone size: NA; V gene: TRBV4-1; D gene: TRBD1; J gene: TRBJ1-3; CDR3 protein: CASSQAGQGGGTIYF; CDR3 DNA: TGCGCCAGCAGCCAGGCCGGACAGGGCGGAGGCACCATATATTTT
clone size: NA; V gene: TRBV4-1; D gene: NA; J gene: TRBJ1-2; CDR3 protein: CASSQEGDTEANYGYTF; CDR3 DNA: TGCGCCAGCAGCCAAGAAGGCGACACCGAAGCTAACTATGGCTACACCTTC
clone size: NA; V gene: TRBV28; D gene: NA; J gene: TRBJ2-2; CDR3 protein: CAFQERRTGELFF; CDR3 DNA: TGTGCCTTTCAGGAGAGGCGCACCGGGGAGCTGTTTTTT
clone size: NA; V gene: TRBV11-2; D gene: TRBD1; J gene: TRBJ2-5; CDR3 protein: CASSLDRGLGETQYF; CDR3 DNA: TGTGCCAGCAGCTTAGACAGGGGGCTAGGAGAGACCCAGTACTTC
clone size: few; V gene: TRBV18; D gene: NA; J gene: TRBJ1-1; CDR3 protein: CASSGYLREAFF; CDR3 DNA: TGTGCCAGCTCAGGGTACCTCCGTGAAGCTTTCTTT
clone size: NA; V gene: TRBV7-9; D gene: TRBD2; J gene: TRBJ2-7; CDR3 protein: CASSYVNLAGSYEQYF; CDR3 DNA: TGTGCCAGCAGCTACGTTAATCTAGCGGGTTCCTACGAGCAGTACTTC
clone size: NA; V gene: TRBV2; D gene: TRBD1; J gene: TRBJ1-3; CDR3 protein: CASSTDRGRSGNTIYF; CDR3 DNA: TGTGCCAGCAGTACCGACAGGGGGCGCTCTGGAAACACCATATATTTT
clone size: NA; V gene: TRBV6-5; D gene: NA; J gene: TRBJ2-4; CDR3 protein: CASSYSHGAQNIQYF; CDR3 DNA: TGTGCCAGCAGTTACTCACATGGGGCTCAAAACATTCAGTACTTC
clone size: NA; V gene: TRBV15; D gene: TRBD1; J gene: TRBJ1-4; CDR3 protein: CATSRDSGNEKLFF; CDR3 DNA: TGTGCCACCAGTCGGGACAGTGGAAATGAAAAACTGTTTTTT
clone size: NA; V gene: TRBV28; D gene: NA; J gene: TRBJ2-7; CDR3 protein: CASSQNHGYEQYF; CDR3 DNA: TGTGCCAGCAGCCAGAACCACGGGTACGAGCAGTACTTC
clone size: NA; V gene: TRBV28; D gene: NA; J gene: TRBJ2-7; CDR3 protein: CASSLQGSYEQYF; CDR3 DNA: TGTGCCAGCAGTTTACAGGGGTCCTACGAGCAGTACTTC
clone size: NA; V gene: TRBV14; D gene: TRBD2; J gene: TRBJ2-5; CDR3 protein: CASSQDISGETQYF; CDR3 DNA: TGTGCCAGCAGCCAAGACATTAGCGGGGAGACCCAGTACTTC
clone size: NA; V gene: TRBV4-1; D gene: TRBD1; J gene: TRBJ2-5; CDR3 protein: CASSQGRQGRRNLETQYF; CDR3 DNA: TGCGCCAGCAGCCAAGGGCGACAGGGTCGGCGAAATTTAGAGACCCAGTACTTC
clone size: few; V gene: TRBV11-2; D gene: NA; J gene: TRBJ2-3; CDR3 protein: CASSLNIPSTDTQYF; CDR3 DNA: TGTGCCAGCAGCTTAAATATCCCCAGCACAGATACGCAGTATTTT
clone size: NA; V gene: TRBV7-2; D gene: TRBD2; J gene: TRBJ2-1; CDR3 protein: CASSQGLARNEQFF; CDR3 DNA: TGTGCCAGCAGCCAGGGACTAGCAAGGAATGAGCAGTTCTTC
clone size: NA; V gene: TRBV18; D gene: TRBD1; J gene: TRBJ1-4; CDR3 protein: CASSQRTGKTVKLFF; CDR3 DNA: TGTGCCAGCTCACAGCGGACAGGGAAGACGGTGAAACTGTTTTTT
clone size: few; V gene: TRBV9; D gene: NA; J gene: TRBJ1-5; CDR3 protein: CASSVGVGPGEPQHF; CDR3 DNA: TGTGCCAGCAGCGTAGGGGTTGGCCCAGGGGAGCCCCAGCATTTT